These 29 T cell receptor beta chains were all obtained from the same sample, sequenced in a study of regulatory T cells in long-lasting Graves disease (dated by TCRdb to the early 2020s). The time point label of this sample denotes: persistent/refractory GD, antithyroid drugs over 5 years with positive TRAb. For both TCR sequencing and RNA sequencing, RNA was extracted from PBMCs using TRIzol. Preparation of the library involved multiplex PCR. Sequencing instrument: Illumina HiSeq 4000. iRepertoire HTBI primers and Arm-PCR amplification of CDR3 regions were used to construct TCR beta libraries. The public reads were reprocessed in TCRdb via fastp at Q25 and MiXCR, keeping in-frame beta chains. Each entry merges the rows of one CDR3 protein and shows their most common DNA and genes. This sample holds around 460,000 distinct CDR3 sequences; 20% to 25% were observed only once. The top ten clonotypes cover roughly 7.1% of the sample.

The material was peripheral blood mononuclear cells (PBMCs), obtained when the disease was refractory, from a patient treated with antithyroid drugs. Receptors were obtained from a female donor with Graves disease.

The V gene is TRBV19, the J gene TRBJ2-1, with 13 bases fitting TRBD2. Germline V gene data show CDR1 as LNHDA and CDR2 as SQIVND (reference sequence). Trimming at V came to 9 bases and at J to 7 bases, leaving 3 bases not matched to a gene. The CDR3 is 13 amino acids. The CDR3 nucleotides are TGTGCCAGCGGGACTAGCGGGGCTAATGAGCAGTTCTTC. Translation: CASGTSGANEQFF.

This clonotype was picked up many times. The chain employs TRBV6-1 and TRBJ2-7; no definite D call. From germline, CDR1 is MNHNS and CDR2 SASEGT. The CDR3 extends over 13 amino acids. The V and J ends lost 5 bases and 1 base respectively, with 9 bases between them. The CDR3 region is CASSQHPSYEQYF. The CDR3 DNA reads TGTGCCAGCAGTCAACATCCTTCCTACGAGCAGTACTTC.

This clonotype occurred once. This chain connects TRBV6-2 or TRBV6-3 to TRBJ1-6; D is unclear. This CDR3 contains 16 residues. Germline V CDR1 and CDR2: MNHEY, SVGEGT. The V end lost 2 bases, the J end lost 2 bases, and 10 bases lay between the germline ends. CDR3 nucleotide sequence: TGTGCCAGCAGTTACCAGGTTTCCACCTATAATTCACCCCTCCACTTT. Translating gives CASSYQVSTYNSPLHF.

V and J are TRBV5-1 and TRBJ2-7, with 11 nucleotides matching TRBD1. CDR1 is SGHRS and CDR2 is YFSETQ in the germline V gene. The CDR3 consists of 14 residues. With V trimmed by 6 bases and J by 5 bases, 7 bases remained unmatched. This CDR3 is CASNPRTGGNEQYF. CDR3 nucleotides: TGCGCCAGCAACCCCCGGACAGGGGGCAACGAGCAGTACTTC. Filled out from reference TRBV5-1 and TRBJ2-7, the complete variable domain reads KAGVTQTPRYLIKTRGQQVTLSCSPISGHRSVSWYQQTPGQGLQFLFEYFSETQRNKGNFPGRFSGRQFSNSRSEMNVSTLELGDSALYLCASNPRTGGNEQYFGPGTRLTVT.

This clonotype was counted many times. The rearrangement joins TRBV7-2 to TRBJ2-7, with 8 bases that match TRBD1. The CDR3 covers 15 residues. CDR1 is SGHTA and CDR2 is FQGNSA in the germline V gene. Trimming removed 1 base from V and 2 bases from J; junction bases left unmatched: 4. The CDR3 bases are TGTGCCAGCAGCTTAGATACAGGGGGGACCTACGAGCAGTACTTC. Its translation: CASSLDTGGTYEQYF. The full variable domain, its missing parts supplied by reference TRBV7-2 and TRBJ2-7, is GAGVSQSPSNKVTEKGKDVELRCDPISGHTALYWYRQSLGQGLEFLIYFQGNSAPDKSGLPSDRFSAERTGGSVSTLTIQRTQQEDSAVYLCASSLDTGGTYEQYFGPGTRLTVT.

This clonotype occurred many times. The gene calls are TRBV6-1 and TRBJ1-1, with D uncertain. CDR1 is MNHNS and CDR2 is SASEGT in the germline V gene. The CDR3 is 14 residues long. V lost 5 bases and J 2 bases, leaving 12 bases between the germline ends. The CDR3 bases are TGTGCCAGCAGTCTTAAACCAGTCAACACTGAAGCTTTCTTT. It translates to CASSLKPVNTEAFF.

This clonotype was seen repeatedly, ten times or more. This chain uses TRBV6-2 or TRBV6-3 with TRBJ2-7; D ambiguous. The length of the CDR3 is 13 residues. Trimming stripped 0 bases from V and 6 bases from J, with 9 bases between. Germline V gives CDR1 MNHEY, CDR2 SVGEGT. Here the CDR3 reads CASSYSIGSEQYF. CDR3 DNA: TGTGCCAGCAGTTACTCGATCGGCTCCGAGCAGTACTTC.

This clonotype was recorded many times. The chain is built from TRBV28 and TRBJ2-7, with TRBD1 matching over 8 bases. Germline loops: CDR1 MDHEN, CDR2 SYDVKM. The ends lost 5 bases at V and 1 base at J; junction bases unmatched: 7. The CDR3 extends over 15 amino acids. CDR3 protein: CASSRPTGGSYEQYF. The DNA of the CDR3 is TGTGCCAGCAGTAGGCCTACAGGGGGATCCTACGAGCAGTACTTC.

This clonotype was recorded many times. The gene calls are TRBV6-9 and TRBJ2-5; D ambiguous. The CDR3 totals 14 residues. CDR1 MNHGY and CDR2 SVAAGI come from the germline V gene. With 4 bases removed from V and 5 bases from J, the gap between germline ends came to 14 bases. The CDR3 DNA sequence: TGTGCCAGCAGTTTCTCGGATCATCGGGAGACCCAGTACTTC. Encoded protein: CASSFSDHRETQYF.

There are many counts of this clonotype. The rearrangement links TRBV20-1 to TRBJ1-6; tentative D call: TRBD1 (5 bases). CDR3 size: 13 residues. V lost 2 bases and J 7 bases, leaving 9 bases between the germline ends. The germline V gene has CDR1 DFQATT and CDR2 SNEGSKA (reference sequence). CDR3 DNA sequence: TGCAGTGCTAGACGGCAGGGAAATTCACCCCTCCACTTT. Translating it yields CSARRQGNSPLHF.

DNA of the CDR3: TGTGCCAGCACGGACGGGGGGGCAGCGAGGGAGACCCAGTACTTC. This sequence encodes CASTDGGAARETQYF. The chain employs TRBV7-9 and TRBJ2-5, with TRBD2 identical over 8 bases. This CDR3 contains 15 residues. The V segment lost 7 bases and the J segment 5 bases; nucleotides outside the gene matches: 12. Germline values: CDR1 SEHNR, CDR2 FQNEAQ (reference sequence).

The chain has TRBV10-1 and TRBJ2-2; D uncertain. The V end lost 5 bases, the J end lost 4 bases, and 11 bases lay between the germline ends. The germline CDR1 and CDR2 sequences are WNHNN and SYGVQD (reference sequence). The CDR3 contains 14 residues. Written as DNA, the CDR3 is TGCGCCAGCAGTCCTAGACCTGGCACCGGGGAGCTGTTTTTT. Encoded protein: CASSPRPGTGELFF.

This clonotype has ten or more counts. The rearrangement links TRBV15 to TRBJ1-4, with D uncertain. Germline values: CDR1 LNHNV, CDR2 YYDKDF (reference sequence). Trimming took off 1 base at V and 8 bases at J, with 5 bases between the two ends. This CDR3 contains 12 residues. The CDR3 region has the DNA TGTGCCACCAGCAGAGTAGGGGAAAAACTGTTTTTT. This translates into CATSRVGEKLFF.

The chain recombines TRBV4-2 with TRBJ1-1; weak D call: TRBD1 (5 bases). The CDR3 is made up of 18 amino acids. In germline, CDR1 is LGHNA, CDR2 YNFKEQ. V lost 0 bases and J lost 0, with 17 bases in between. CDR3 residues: CASSQEGGGIGMNTEAFF. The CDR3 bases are TGTGCCAGCAGCCAAGAAGGCGGGGGGATAGGGATGAACACTGAAGCTTTCTTT.

This chain's CDR3 is CASSVEAGQGKLFF. The DNA for the CDR3 is TGTGCCAGCAGCGTAGAGGCGGGACAGGGAAAACTGTTTTTT. The rearrangement joins TRBV27 to TRBJ1-4; TRBD1 aligns across 9 bases. This CDR3 region has 14 residues. Per germline, CDR1 MNHEY and CDR2 SMNVEV (reference sequence). V lost 6 bases to trimming and J lost 10 bases; unmatched junction nucleotides: 9.

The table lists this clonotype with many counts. The CDR3 spells CSGGGAHGYTF. DNA for the CDR3: TGCAGTGGGGGGGGCGCCCATGGCTACACCTTC. This chain connects TRBV20-1 to TRBJ1-2; a possible D gene is TRBD1 (6 bases). Germline lookup yields CDR1 DFQATT and CDR2 SNEGSKA (reference sequence). V gave up 7 bases and J gave up 6 bases, with 12 bases separating them. The CDR3 is made up of 11 amino acids.

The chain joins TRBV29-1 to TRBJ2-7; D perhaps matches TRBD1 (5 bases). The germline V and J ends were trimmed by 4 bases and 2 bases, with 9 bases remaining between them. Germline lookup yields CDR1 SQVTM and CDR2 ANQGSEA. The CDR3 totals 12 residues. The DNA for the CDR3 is TGCAGCGTTGTGGAACAGGCCTACGAGCAGTACTTC. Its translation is CSVVEQAYEQYF.

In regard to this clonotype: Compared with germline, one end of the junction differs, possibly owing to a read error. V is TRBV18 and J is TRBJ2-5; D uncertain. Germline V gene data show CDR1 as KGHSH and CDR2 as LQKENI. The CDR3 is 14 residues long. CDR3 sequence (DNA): TGTGCCAGCTCATCTCAGGCAAGGGAAGAGACCCGGTACTTC. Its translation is CASSSQAREETRYF.

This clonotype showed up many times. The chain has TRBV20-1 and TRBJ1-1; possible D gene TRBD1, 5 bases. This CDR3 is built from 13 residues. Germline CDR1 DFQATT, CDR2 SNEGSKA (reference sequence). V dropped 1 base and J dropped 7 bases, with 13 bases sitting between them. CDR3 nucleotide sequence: TGCAGTGCTAGAGGGGGTAGACAGCTTGAAGCTTTCTTT. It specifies CSARGGRQLEAFF.

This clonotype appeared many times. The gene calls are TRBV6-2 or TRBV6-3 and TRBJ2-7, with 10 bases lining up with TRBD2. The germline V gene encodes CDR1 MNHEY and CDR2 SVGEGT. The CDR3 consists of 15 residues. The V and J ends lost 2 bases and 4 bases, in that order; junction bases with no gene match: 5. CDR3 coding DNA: TGTGCCAGCAGTTACCCGCTAGCGGGGGTTTACGAGCAGTACTTC. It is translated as CASSYPLAGVYEQYF.

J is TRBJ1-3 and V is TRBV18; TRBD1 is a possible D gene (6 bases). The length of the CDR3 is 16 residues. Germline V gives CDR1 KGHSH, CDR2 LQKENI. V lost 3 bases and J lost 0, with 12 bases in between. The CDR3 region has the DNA TGTGCCAGCTCACCGGACAGAACTGTCTCTGGAAACACCATATATTTT. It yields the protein CASSPDRTVSGNTIYF.

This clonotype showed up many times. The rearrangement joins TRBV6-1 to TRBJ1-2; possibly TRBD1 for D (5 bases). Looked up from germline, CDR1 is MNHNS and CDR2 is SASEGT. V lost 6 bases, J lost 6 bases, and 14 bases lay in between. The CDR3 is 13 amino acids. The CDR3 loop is CASRKTDLDGYTF. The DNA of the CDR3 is TGTGCCAGCAGGAAGACAGACCTGGATGGCTACACCTTC.

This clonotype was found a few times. DNA of the CDR3: TGTGCCAGTACCGCAAGGCGGGCTTACACTGAAGCTTTCTTT. It specifies CASTARRAYTEAFF. This chain joins TRBV19 and TRBJ1-1; D remains ambiguous. The germline gives CDR1 LNHDA, CDR2 SQIVND (reference sequence). The CDR3 covers 14 residues. Trimming shortened V by 7 bases and J by 3 bases, and 15 bases separated the two germline ends.

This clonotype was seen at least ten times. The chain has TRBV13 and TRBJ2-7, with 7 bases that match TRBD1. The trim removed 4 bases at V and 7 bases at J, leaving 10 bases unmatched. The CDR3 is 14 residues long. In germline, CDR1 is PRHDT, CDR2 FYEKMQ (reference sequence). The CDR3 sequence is CASSYGTVGNEQYF. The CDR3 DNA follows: TGTGCCAGCAGCTATGGGACAGTGGGAAATGAGCAGTACTTC. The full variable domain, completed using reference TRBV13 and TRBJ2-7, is AAGVIQSPRHLIKEKRETATLKCYPIPRHDTVYWYQQGPGQDPQFLISFYEKMQSDKGSIPDRFSAQQFSDYHSELNMSSLELGDSALYFCASSYGTVGNEQYFGPGTRLTVT.

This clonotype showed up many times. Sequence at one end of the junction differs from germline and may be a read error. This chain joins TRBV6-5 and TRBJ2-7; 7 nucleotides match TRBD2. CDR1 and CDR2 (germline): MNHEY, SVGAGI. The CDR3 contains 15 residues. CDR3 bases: TGTGCCAGCAGATACTCCGGGGGGTTTAAGGACGAGCAGTACTTC. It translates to CASRYSGGFKDEQYF.

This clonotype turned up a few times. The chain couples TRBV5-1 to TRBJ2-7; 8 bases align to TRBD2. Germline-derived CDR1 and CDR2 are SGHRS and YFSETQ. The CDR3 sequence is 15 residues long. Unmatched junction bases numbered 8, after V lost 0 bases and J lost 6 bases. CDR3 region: CASSLAGGGPSEQYF. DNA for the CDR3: TGCGCCAGCAGCTTGGCCGGGGGGGGGCCTTCCGAGCAGTACTTC.

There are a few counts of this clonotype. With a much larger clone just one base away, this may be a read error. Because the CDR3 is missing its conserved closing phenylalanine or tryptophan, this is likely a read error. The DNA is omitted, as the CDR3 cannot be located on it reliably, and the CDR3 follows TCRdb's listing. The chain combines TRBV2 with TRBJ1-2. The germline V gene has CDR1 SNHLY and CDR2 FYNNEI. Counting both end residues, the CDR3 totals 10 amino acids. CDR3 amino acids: CASRGTGRAL.

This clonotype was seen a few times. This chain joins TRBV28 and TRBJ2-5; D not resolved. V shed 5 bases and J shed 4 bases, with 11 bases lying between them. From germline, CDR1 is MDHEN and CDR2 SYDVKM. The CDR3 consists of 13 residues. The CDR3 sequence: CASSLSPPETQYF. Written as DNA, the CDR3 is TGTGCCAGCAGTCTCTCCCCCCCAGAGACCCAGTACTTC.

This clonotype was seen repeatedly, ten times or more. This chain's CDR3 is CASSLWRAEAFF. The CDR3 DNA follows: TGTGCCAGCAGTTTATGGCGGGCTGAAGCTTTCTTT. This chain connects TRBV12-3 or TRBV12-4 to TRBJ1-1; no firm D call. The CDR3 has 12 residues. V gave up 2 bases and J gave up 6 bases, with 7 bases separating them.